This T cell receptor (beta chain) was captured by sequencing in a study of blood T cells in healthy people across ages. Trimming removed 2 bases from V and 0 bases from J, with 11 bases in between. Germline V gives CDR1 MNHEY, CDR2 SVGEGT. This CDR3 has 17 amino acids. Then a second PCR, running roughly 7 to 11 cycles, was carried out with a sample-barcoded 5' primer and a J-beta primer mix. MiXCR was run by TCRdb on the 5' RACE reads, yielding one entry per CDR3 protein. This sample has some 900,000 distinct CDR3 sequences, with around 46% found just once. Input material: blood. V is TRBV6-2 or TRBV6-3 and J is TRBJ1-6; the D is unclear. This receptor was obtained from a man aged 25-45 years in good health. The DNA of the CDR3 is TGTGCCAGCAGTTACGGCCAGCCGAGCTCCTATAATTCACCCCTCCACTTT. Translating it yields CASSYGQPSSYNSPLHF.